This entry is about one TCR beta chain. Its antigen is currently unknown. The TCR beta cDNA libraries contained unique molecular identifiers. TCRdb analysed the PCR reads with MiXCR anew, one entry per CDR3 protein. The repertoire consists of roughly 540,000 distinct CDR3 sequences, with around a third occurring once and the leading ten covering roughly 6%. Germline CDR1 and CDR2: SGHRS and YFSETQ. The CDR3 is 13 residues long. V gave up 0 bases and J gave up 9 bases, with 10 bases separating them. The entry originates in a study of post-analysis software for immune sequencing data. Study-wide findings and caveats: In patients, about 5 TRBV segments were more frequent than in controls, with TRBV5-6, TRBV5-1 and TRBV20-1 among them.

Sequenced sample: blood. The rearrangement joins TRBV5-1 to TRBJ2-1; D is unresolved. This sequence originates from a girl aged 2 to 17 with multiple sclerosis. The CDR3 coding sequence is TGCGCCAGCAGCTTGGGAGAGAGTCTTGAGCAGTTCTTC. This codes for CASSLGESLEQFF.